A selection of T cell receptor beta chains follows, all from one sample in a study of identical twins. A single record per CDR3 protein comes from TCRdb applying MiXCR to the 5' RACE reads. Of a few hundred thousand distinct CDR3 sequences in the sample, 14% were seen once. Separately, the same data were catalogued under a study of yellow fever vaccine responses in identical twins.

The specimen sequenced was CD4+ T cells sorted from blood. The source is a woman between 18 and 29 years old in good health. Both conserved end residues are part of each CDR3. A D gene is named only where the DNA matches it firmly. Expanded clones get a size class; other rows say once, few or many, or leave the size out.

. TRBJ2-2 TRBV20-1 TRBD2 TGCAGTGCTAGACGTCTAGCGGGAGGTCCGCCCGGGGAGCTGTTTTTT CSARRLAGGPPGELFF
few TRBJ2-3 TRBV5-1 TRBD2 TGCGCCAGCAAACTAGCGGGGTACACAGATACGCAGTATTTT CASKLAGYTDTQYF
many TRBJ2-1 TRBV5-1 . TGCGCCAGCAGTGAGGGCGGAACCTACAATGAGCAGTTCTTC CASSEGGTYNEQFF
few TRBJ2-1 TRBV27 TRBD2 TGTGCCAGCATTAGGGCGGGGGGGGTTTACAATGAGCAGTTCTTC CASIRAGGVYNEQFF
. TRBJ2-3 TRBV5-1 . TGCGCCAGCAGCTCAATCGCGGGTAGCCCAGATACGCAGTATTTT CASSSIAGSPDTQYF
. TRBJ2-2 TRBV10-1 TRBD1 TGCGCCAGCAGCTCCGACAGGGGCGACACCGGGGAGCTGTTTTTT CASSSDRGDTGELFF
. TRBJ2-7 TRBV20-1 TRBD2 TGCAGTGCTACGCCTGCGGGAGGGCAATACGAGCAGTACTTC CSATPAGGQYEQYF
. TRBJ1-1 TRBV10-3 . TGTGCCATCAGTACGAACACTGAAGCTTTCTTT CAISTNTEAFF
. TRBJ2-6 TRBV4-3 TRBD1 TGCGCCAGCAGCCAAGAAGGGACAGGATTGGCTGGGGCCAACGTCCTGACTTTC CASSQEGTGLAGANVLTF
. TRBJ2-5 TRBV27 TRBD2 TGTGCCAGCAGTTTATCTAAGCTTCGAACCTTTAGCGGGGCAGTAGATACCCAGTACTTC CASSLSKLRTFSGAVDTQYF
few TRBJ2-2 TRBV28 TRBD2 TGTGCCAGCAATATCCGGGGGGGCGGCACCGGGGAGCTGTTTTTT CASNIRGGGTGELFF
few TRBJ2-5 TRBV5-6 . TGTGCCAGCAGCTTGGTAGTCGGGACCATGGGCCAGACCCAGTACTTC CASSLVVGTMGQTQYF
. TRBJ1-2 TRBV5-1 . TGCGCCAGCAGCCCGGATGCAACAGCTTACACCTTC CASSPDATAYTF
. TRBJ2-7 TRBV28 TRBD2 TGTGCCAGCACCCGGGCCGGGAGGGCAGCCTACGAGCAGTACTTC CASTRAGRAAYEQYF
. TRBJ2-1 TRBV5-1 . TGCGCCAGCAGCCCCGGGATGTTCTCCTACAATGAGCAGTTCTTC CASSPGMFSYNEQFF
few TRBJ2-1 TRBV20-1 TRBD1 TGCAGTGCTCACCGACAGGGCTTAGAGCAGTTCTTC CSAHRQGLEQFF
many TRBJ1-2 TRBV7-2 . TGTGCCAGCAGGAAGGACATGGCGGATGGCTACACCTTC CASRKDMADGYTF
. TRBJ2-2 TRBV11-2 TRBD2 TGTGCCAGCAGCTTAGGAGCGGGAGGACCCGGGGAGCTGTTTTTT CASSLGAGGPGELFF
few TRBJ1-1 TRBV10-3 . TGTGCCATCAGTCTTACTCAACAGGGTTTGGGGACTGAAGCTTTCTTT CAISLTQQGLGTEAFF
. TRBJ2-5 TRBV18 TRBD2 TGTGCCAGCTCACCGTCACAGCTATTAGCGGGACCGGGGGAGACCCAGTACTTC CASSPSQLLAGPGETQYF
few TRBJ2-2 TRBV2 TRBD2 TGTGCCAGCAACTCGGGGGGTAATCCCGGGGAGCTGTTTTTT CASNSGGNPGELFF
few TRBJ1-2 TRBV27 . TGTGCCAGCAGTTTATCCCCCTATAGTAGCGGCTACACCTTC CASSLSPYSSGYTF
. TRBJ2-7 TRBV7-2 . TGTGCCAGCAGCTTAGTTTCGCGCGTACCCAATACCTACGAGCAGTACTTC CASSLVSRVPNTYEQYF
. TRBJ1-5 TRBV2 . TGTGCCAGCAGTGGACCGGGGTCGAGGCAGCCCCAGCATTTT CASSGPGSRQPQHF
. TRBJ2-3 TRBV19 . TGTGCCAGTAGGGTATCGCGCACAGATACGCAGTATTTT CASRVSRTDTQYF
. TRBJ2-7 TRBV2 TRBD1 TGTGCCAGCAACCTGGGACAGGGGTCCTACGAGCAGTACTTC CASNLGQGSYEQYF
few TRBJ1-2 TRBV7-2 . TGTGCCAGCAGCCCTAAGTGGGGGCGGCTCGAGGGCTACACCTTC CASSPKWGRLEGYTF
many TRBJ2-1 TRBV24-1 TRBD2 TGTGCCACCAGTGATCCCGGGACTAGCTTCGATGAGCAGTTCTTC CATSDPGTSFDEQFF
. TRBJ2-7 TRBV5-1 . TGCGCCAGCAGGTCCACCCAGTACTACGAGCAGTACTTC CASRSTQYYEQYF
. TRBJ2-2 TRBV5-1 TRBD2 TGCGCCAGCAGCCCGATAGCGGGGGGGCCGACCGGGGAGCTGTTTTTT CASSPIAGGPTGELFF
. TRBJ1-5 TRBV24-1 . TGTGCCACCAGTGATAGGGGCAATCAGCCCCAGCATTTT CATSDRGNQPQHF
many TRBJ2-3 TRBV27 . TGTGCCAGCAGCCCCACCCTGGGTCAAGATACGCAGTATTTT CASSPTLGQDTQYF
few TRBJ2-2 TRBV15 TRBD2 TGTGCCACCAGCAGAGGACTAGCGGGAGGTCCCACCGGGGAGCTGTTTTTT CATSRGLAGGPTGELFF
few TRBJ2-2 TRBV7-2 TRBD1 TGTGCCAGCAGCTTAGTCGGGACAGTAACCACCGGGGAGCTGTTTTTT CASSLVGTVTTGELFF
. TRBJ1-2 TRBV25-1 . TGTGCCAGCAGTCTCCATACAGGGTTTGGCTACACCTTC CASSLHTGFGYTF
few TRBJ2-2 TRBV6-2/TRBV6-3 . TGTGCCAGCAACCGACAGGCGAACACCGGGGAGCTGTTTTTT CASNRQANTGELFF
few TRBJ2-3 TRBV20-1 . TGCAGTGCTAGGGGAATCGGACTTAGCACAGATACGCAGTATTTT CSARGIGLSTDTQYF
. TRBJ2-7 TRBV12-3/TRBV12-4 . TGTGCCAGCACCAGTGGGGAGAGATCCTACGAGCAGTACTTC CASTSGERSYEQYF
few TRBJ2-5 TRBV6-6 . TGTGCCAGCAGTAAACAGAAGGAAGAGACCCAGTACTTC CASSKQKEETQYF
few TRBJ2-2 TRBV6-5 . TGTGCCAGCAGTTACCCCAGGGGCCCATCGAACACCGGGGAGCTGTTTTTT CASSYPRGPSNTGELFF
many TRBJ2-3 TRBV12-3/TRBV12-4 . TGTGCCAGCAGTTTAGTCAGTTGGAGGACTTACACAGATACGCAGTATTTT CASSLVSWRTYTDTQYF
few TRBJ2-7 TRBV7-2 . TGTGCCAGCAGCCCATCAGGGGCGCAATTGGAGCAGTACTTC CASSPSGAQLEQYF
few TRBJ2-4 TRBV12-3/TRBV12-4 . TGTGCCAGCAGCCCGGGCGGCGCTCCTAGAGTTGTCAAAAACATTCAGTACTTC CASSPGGAPRVVKNIQYF
. TRBJ2-3 TRBV15 . TGTGCCACTCGGGCTAAAAAGGTGTTTCTGGACCACAGTGGTACGCAGTATTTT CATRAKKVFLDHSGTQYF
few TRBJ1-5 TRBV6-1 . TGTGCCAGCAGCCCCGTCAACGATCAGCCCCAGCATTTT CASSPVNDQPQHF
. TRBJ2-5 TRBV6-1 . TGTGCCAGCAGCCTGTTGGGGTGGGGGACCCAGTACTTC CASSLLGWGTQYF
few TRBJ2-7 TRBV11-2 . TGTGCCAGCAGCCCCCGGTCGGCCTCCTACGAGCAGTACTTC CASSPRSASYEQYF